This TCR beta chain originates from a study of lymphopenia after photon versus proton radiotherapy. Study observations and caveats: Larger post-nadir TCR diversity loss correlated inversely with survival in deceased patients. Relative stability marked proton patients; photon patients lost diversity and naive cells.

Profiled with immunoSEQ multiplex PCR; TCRdb holds only in-frame clones, not every one. The table has roughly 150,000 clones, around nine tenths seen once. The sample holds a few counts of this clone. Its antigen is undetermined. The germline CDR1 and CDR2 sequences are SEHNR and FQNEAQ (reference sequence). V lost 2 bases and J lost 6, with 5 bases in between. The CDR3 spans 11 residues. This specimen consisted of peripheral blood, obtained from a patient treated with photon-based radiotherapy. The chain links TRBV7-9 to TRBJ2-7; D ambiguous. This receptor was identified in a man between 45 and 60 years old with gastric cancer. CDR3 bases: TGTGCCAGCAGCTTAACTGGCGAGCAGTACTTC. This encodes CASSLTGEQYF.